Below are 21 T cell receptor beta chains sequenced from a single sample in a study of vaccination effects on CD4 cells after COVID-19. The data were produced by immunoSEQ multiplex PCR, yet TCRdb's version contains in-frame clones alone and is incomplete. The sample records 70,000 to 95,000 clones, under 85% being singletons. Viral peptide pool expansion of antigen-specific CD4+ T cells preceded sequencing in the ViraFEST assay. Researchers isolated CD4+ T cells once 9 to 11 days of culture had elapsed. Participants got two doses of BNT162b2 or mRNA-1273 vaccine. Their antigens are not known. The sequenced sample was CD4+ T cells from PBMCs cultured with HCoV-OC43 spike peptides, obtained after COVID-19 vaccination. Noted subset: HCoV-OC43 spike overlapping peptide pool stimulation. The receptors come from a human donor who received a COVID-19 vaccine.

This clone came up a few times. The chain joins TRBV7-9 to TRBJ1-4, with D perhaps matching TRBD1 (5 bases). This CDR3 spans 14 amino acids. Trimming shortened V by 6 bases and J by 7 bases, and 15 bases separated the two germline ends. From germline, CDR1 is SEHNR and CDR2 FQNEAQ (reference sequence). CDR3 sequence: CASRTTGTPEKLFF. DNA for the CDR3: TGTGCCAGCAGGACAACCGGGACCCCTGAAAAACTGTTTTTT.

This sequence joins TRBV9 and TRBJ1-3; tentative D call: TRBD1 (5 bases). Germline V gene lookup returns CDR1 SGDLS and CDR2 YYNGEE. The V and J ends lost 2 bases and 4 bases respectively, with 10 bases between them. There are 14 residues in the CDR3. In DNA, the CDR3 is TGTGCCAGCAGCGTGTCAGGGTACGGAAACACCATATATTTT. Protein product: CASSVSGYGNTIYF.

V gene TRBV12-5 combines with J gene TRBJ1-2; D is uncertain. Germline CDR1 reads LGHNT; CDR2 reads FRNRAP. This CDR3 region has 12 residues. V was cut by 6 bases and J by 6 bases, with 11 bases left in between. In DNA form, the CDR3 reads TGTGCTAGTGGCCGTGACACGCATGGCTACACCTTC. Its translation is CASGRDTHGYTF.

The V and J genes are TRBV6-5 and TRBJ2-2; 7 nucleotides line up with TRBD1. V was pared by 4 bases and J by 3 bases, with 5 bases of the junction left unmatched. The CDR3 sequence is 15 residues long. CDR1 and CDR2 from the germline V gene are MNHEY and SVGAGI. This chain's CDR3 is CASSLGGADTGELFF. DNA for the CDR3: TGTGCCAGCAGTTTAGGGGGCGCGGACACCGGGGAGCTGTTTTTT.

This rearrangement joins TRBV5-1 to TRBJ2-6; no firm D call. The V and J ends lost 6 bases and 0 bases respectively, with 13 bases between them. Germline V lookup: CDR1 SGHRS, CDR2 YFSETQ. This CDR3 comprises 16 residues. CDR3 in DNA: TGCGCCAGCACCCCTAGGTCAAGCTCTGGGGCCAACGTCCTGACTTTC. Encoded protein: CASTPRSSSGANVLTF.

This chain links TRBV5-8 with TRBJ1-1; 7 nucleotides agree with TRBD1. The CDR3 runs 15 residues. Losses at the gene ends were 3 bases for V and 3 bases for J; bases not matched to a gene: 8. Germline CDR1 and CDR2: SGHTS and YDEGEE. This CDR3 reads CASSSVNRGDTEAFF. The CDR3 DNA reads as TGTGCCAGCAGCTCCGTCAACAGGGGAGACACTGAAGCTTTCTTT.

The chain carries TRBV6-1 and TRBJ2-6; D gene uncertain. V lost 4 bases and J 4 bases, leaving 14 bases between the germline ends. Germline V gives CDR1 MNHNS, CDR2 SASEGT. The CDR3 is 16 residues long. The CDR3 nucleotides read TGTGCCAGCAGTGGGAGTTGGGCTGTGGGGGCCAACGTCCTGACTTTC. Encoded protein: CASSGSWAVGANVLTF.

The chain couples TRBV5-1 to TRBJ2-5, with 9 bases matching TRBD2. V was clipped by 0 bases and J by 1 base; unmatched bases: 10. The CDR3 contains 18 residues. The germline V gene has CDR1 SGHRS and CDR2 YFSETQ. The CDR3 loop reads CASSLVLTSGRGQETQYF. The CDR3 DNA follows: TGCGCCAGCAGCTTGGTTCTGACTAGCGGTAGGGGCCAAGAGACCCAGTACTTC.

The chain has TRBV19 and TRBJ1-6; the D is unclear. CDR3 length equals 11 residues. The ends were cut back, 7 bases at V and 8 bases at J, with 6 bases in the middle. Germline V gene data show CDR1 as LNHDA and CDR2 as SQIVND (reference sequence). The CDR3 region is CASITYSPLHF. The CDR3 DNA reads TGTGCCAGTATCACTTATTCACCCCTCCACTTT.

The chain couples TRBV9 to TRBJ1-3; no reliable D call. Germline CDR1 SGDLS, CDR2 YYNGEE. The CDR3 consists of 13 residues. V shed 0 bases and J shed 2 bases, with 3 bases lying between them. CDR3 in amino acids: CASSVGTGNTIYF. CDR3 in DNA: TGTGCCAGCAGCGTAGGGACTGGAAACACCATATATTTT.

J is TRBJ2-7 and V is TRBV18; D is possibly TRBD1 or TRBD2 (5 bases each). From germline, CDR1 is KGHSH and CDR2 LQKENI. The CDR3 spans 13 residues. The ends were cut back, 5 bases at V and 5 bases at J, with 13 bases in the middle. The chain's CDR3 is CASSEGMANEQYV. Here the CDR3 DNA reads TGTGCCAGCTCAGAGGGGATGGCGAACGAGCAGTACGTC.

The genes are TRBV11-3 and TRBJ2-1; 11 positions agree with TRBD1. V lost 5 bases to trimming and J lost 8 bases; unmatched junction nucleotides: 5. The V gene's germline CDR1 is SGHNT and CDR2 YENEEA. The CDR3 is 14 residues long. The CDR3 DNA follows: TGTGCCAGCAGCCGGGACAGGGGGGCGGATGAGCAGTTCTTC. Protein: CASSRDRGADEQFF.

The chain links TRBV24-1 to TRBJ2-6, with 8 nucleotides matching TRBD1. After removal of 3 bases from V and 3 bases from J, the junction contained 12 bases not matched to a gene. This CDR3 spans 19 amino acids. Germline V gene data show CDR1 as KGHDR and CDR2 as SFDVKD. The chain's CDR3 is CATSDRQGASVNGANVLTF. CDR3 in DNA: TGTGCCACCAGTGATCGCCAGGGGGCCTCGGTGAATGGGGCCAACGTCCTGACTTTC.

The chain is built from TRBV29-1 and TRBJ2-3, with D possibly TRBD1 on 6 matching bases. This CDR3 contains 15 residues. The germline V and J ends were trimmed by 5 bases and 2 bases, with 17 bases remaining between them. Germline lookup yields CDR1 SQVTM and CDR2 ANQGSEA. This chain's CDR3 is CSVIQGIFLTDTQYF. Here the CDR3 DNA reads TGCAGCGTTATACAGGGAATTTTCCTCACAGATACGCAGTATTTT.

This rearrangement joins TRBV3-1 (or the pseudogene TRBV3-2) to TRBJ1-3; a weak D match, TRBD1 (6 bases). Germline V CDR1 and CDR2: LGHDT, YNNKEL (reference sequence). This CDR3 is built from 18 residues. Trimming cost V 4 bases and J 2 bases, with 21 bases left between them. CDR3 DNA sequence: TGTGCCAGCAGCCCCTATGCTTTGCAGGGGAGGGCTGGAAACACCATATATTTT. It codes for CASSPYALQGRAGNTIYF.

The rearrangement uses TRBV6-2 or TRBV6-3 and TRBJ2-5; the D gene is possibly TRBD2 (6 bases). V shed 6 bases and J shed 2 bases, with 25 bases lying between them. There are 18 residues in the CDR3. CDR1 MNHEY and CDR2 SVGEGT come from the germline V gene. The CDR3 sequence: CASSPDIGGKNTQETQYF. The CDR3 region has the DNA TGTGCCAGCAGCCCTGACATCGGGGGAAAAAACACACAAGAGACCCAGTACTTC.

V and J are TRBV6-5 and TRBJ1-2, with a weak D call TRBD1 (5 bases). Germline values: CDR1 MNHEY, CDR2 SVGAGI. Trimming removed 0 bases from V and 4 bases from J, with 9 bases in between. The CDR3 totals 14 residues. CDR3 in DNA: TGTGCCAGCAGTTACTCCGGGACGAGCTATGGCTACACCTTC. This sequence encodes CASSYSGTSYGYTF.

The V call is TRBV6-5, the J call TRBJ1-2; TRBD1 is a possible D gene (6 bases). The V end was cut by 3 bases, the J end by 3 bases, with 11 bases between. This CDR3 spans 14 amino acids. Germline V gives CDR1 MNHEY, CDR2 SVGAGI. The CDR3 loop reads CASSYYPGDYGYTF. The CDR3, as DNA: TGTGCCAGCAGTTATTACCCAGGGGACTATGGCTACACCTTC.

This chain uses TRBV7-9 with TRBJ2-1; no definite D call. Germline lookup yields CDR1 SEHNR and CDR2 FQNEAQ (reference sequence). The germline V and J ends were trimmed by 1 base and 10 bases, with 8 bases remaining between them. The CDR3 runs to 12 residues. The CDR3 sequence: CASSLGYREQFF. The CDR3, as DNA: TGTGCCAGCAGCTTAGGTTACCGGGAGCAGTTCTTC.

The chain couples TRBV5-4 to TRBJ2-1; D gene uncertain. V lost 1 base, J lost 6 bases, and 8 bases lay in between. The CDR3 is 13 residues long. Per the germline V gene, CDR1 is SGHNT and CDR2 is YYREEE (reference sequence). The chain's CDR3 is CASSLSSFNEQFF. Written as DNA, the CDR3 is TGTGCCAGCAGCTTGTCCAGTTTCAATGAGCAGTTCTTC.

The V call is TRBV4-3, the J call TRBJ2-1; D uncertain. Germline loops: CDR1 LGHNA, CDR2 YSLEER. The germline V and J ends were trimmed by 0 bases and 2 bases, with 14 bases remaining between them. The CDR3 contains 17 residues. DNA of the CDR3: TGCGCCAGCAGCCAAGATCTCGGCGTAAAGCCCTACAATGAGCAGTTCTTC. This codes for CASSQDLGVKPYNEQFF.